These 31 T cell receptor beta chains were all obtained from the same sample, sequenced in a study of radiation and T cells in renal cell carcinoma. The time point denotes: baseline pretreatment blood. Treatment defined: 15 Gy SBRT to primary tumor, nephrectomy 4 weeks later. Sequenced by immunoSEQ multiplex PCR; TCRdb stores in-frame clones only, minus some. Of 130,000 or so clones in the sample, roughly 85% were seen once. The input for sequencing was blood, taken from a patient whose treatment included radiotherapy and nephrectomy. The receptor set was obtained from a woman in her fifties or sixties with renal cell carcinoma.

In regard to this clone: Germline and junction disagree at one end, which may indicate a read error. The chain employs TRBV4-1 and TRBJ2-7, with D possibly being TRBD1 (6 bases). The CDR3 totals 12 residues. Germline loops: CDR1 MGHRA, CDR2 YSYEKL. CDR3 sequence reads: CASSQERPGQHF. As DNA, the CDR3 is TGCGCCAGCAGCCAAGAACGTCCCGGACAGCACTTC.

The chain carries TRBV19 and TRBJ2-7, with TRBD2 as a possible D gene (5 bases). Trimming pared 1 base from V and 7 bases from J, leaving 11 bases between. Germline V gene data show CDR1 as LNHDA and CDR2 as SQIVND (reference sequence). The CDR3 length is 13 residues. The CDR3 nucleotides are TGTGCCAGTAGTATAGGGACTCCGGGAGAGCAGTACTTC. It encodes CASSIGTPGEQYF.

CDR3 loop: CASSRDTNYGYTF. The CDR3 region has the DNA TGTGCCAGCAGCAGGGACACGAACTATGGCTACACCTTC. The rearrangement joins TRBV6-5 to TRBJ1-2, with D tentatively TRBD1 (6 bases). Between the trimmed V and J ends, which lost 6 bases and 2 bases, there was a span of 10 bases. The CDR3 extends over 13 amino acids. Germline V lookup: CDR1 MNHEY, CDR2 SVGAGI.

The J gene is TRBJ1-2, the V gene TRBV7-2; the D is unclear. CDR1 SGHTA and CDR2 FQGNSA come from the germline V gene. The CDR3 covers 15 residues. Trimming cost V 4 bases and J 8 bases, with 20 bases left between them. This CDR3 reads CASSSSTSIIQGYTF. The CDR3 bases are TGTGCCAGCAGCTCCTCGACCTCCATTATACAGGGCTACACCTTC.

The chain has TRBV5-1 and TRBJ2-7, with TRBD1 matching over 7 bases. V shed 4 bases and J 3 bases; nucleotides not matched to a gene: 7. The CDR3 has 14 amino acids. CDR1 is SGHRS and CDR2 is YFSETQ in the germline V gene. Written as DNA, the CDR3 is TGCGCCAGCAGCCTACAACAGGGGATCTACGAGCAGTACTTC. It translates to CASSLQQGIYEQYF.

This chain uses TRBV9 with TRBJ2-3; D is unclear. CDR3 length equals 14 residues. Germline CDR1 and CDR2: SGDLS and YYNGEE. Between the trimmed V and J ends, which lost 2 bases and 8 bases, there was a span of 15 bases. CDR3 region: CASSVGTSQATQYF. CDR3 nucleotides: TGTGCCAGCAGCGTCGGAACATCTCAGGCTACGCAGTATTTT.

The rearrangement uses TRBV4-2 and TRBJ2-2; D may be TRBD2 (7 bases). The germline gives CDR1 LGHNA, CDR2 YNFKEQ. The V gene lost 0 bases and the J gene lost 6 bases, with 14 bases spanning the gap. This CDR3 is 16 amino acids long. Here the CDR3 reads CASSQDRGRESGELFF. As DNA, the CDR3 is TGTGCCAGCAGCCAAGATAGGGGGAGGGAATCCGGGGAGCTGTTTTTT.

The rearrangement links TRBV5-1 to TRBJ2-2, with a possible D match to TRBD2 (5 bases). Trimming removed 8 bases from V and 3 bases from J, with 14 bases in between. The CDR3 extends over 14 amino acids. From germline, CDR1 is SGHRS and CDR2 YFSETQ. The CDR3 here is CASERGSDTGELFF. DNA of the CDR3: TGCGCCAGTGAGAGAGGGAGTGACACCGGGGAGCTGTTTTTT.

The gene calls are TRBV4-3 and TRBJ2-4; TRBD1 might be the D (6 bases). CDR1 and CDR2 from the germline V gene are LGHNA and YSLEER. The CDR3 totals 17 residues. Trimming shortened V by 0 bases and J by 1 base, and 13 bases separated the two germline ends. The CDR3 DNA reads as TGCGCCAGCAGCCAAGATGGGGCAGGGGTCGCCAAAAACATTCAGTACTTC. As protein: CASSQDGAGVAKNIQYF.

The V and J genes are TRBV30 and TRBJ1-5; 12 bases fit TRBD1. This CDR3 spans 14 amino acids. The trim removed 3 bases at V and 7 bases at J, leaving 4 bases unmatched. CDR1 and CDR2 from the germline V gene are GTSNPN and SVGIG (reference sequence). CDR3 bases: TGTGCCTGGAGGGGACAGGGGGCTGGGCAGCCCCAGCATTTT. Translation gives CAWRGQGAGQPQHF. Based on the CDR3 plus reference TRBV30 and TRBJ1-5, the full variable domain is SQTIHQWPATLVQPVGSPLSLECTVEGTSNPNLYWYRQAAGRGLQLLFYSVGIGQISSEVPQNLSASRPQDRQFILSSKKLLLSDSGFYLCAWRGQGAGQPQHFGDGTRLSIL.

The chain couples TRBV6-6 to TRBJ2-7; maybe TRBD1 (5 bases). Trimming pared 2 bases from V and 7 bases from J, leaving 6 bases between. CDR1 MNHNY and CDR2 SVGAGI come from the germline V gene (reference sequence). The CDR3 is made up of 11 amino acids. CDR3 in amino acids: CASSYRQEQYF. The CDR3 nucleotides read TGTGCCAGCAGTTACCGACAGGAGCAGTACTTC.

This clone was seen just once. The V and J genes are TRBV6-5 and TRBJ2-1; 10 bases map to TRBD1. Germline V gene sequence: CDR1 MNHEY, CDR2 SVGAGI. The length of the CDR3 is 15 residues. Losses at the gene ends were 5 bases for V and 4 bases for J; bases not matched to a gene: 5. The CDR3, as DNA: TGTGCCAGCAGTCTAAGGACAGGGGGTTACAATGAGCAGTTCTTC. Translated: CASSLRTGGYNEQFF.

This clone was observed a few times. This chain uses TRBV19 with TRBJ2-2; 10 bases are a match to TRBD1. CDR3 length equals 16 residues. Germline V gene lookup returns CDR1 LNHDA and CDR2 SQIVND (reference sequence). V gave up 3 bases and J gave up 3 bases; unmatched junction bases: 4. As DNA, the CDR3 is TGTGCCAGTAGTATCGACAGGGGGCGTTACACCGGGGAGCTGTTTTTT. Translated, it gives CASSIDRGRYTGELFF.

This clone has a single count. V and J are TRBV7-2 and TRBJ1-6; D might be TRBD1 (6 bases). Germline values: CDR1 SGHTA, CDR2 FQGNSA. V gave up 3 bases and J gave up 1 base, with 10 bases separating them. This CDR3 comprises 16 residues. The DNA of the CDR3 is TGTGCCAGCAGCTTTTGGGGGCAGTCCTATAATTCACCCCTCCACTTT. Amino acid sequence: CASSFWGQSYNSPLHF.

This chain links TRBV11-2 with TRBJ1-1; TRBD1 might be the D (5 bases). The CDR3 covers 14 residues. Germline values: CDR1 SGHAT, CDR2 FQNNGV. V was shortened by 5 bases and J by 1 base, with 11 bases between the two germline ends. This chain's CDR3 is CASSPKGSNTEAFF. DNA for the CDR3: TGTGCCAGCAGCCCGAAGGGGTCGAACACTGAAGCTTTCTTT.

This chain connects TRBV9 to TRBJ1-5; D unclear. This CDR3 contains 14 residues. Germline V CDR1 and CDR2: SGDLS, YYNGEE. The V end lost 4 bases, the J end lost 7 bases, and 15 bases lay between the germline ends. The CDR3 sequence: CASSPREAGQPQHF. The CDR3, as DNA: TGTGCCAGCAGCCCGCGGGAAGCGGGGCAGCCCCAGCATTTT.

This chain links TRBV5-5 with TRBJ1-2; no definite D call. The CDR3 has 12 residues. V gave up 3 bases and J gave up 7 bases, with 10 bases separating them. Germline CDR1 and CDR2: SGHKS and YYEKEE (reference sequence). The CDR3 region has the DNA TGTGCCAGCAGCTCGACCCCGCGTGGCTACACCTTC. Translating it yields CASSSTPRGYTF.

Points on this clone: At one boundary the junction diverges from the germline segment, which might be a read error. This rearrangement joins TRBV7-8 to TRBJ2-6; D remains ambiguous. Germline V gives CDR1 SGHVS, CDR2 FQNEAQ. This CDR3 contains 13 residues. The CDR3 protein is CASRSSGANVLTF. CDR3 in DNA: TGTGCGAGCAGGAGCTCTGGGGCCAACGTCCTGACTTTC.

V and J are TRBV18 and TRBJ2-2; D is undetermined. The V gene lost 2 bases and the J gene lost 0 bases, with 10 bases spanning the gap. The CDR3 totals 16 residues. Germline V lookup: CDR1 KGHSH, CDR2 LQKENI. The CDR3 DNA sequence: TGTGCCAGCTCACCAAATGGCGGATCGAACACCGGGGAGCTGTTTTTT. Translation: CASSPNGGSNTGELFF.

This clone was counted between two and nine times. J is TRBJ1-1 and V is TRBV28; perhaps TRBD1 as D (6 bases). V lost 5 bases, J lost 3 bases, and 10 bases lay in between. Germline CDR1 is MDHEN and CDR2 is SYDVKM. This CDR3 region has 13 residues. In DNA form, the CDR3 reads TGTGCCAGCAGTCTTACAGGGTACACTGAAGCTTTCTTT. Its protein product is CASSLTGYTEAFF. Using reference TRBV28 and TRBJ1-1 for the parts outside the CDR3, the full variable domain is DVKVTQSSRYLVKRTGEKVFLECVQDMDHENMFWYRQDPGLGLRLIYFSYDVKMKEKGDIPEGYSVSREKKERFSLILESASTNQTSMYLCASSLTGYTEAFFGQGTRLTVV.

The chain uses TRBV25-1 and TRBJ2-7; D could derive from TRBD1 or TRBD2 (5 bases each). The germline CDR1 and CDR2 sequences are MGHDK and SYGVNS. This CDR3 contains 14 residues. V gave up 1 base and J gave up 3 bases, with 10 bases separating them. DNA of the CDR3: TGTGCCAGCAGTGAATCCCCAGGGAGCTACGAGCAGTACTTC. Translated, it gives CASSESPGSYEQYF.

This CDR3 reads CASFTRVGQVYEQYF. CDR3 DNA sequence: TGTGCCAGCTTCACCAGAGTCGGCCAAGTCTACGAGCAGTACTTC. This rearrangement joins TRBV18 to TRBJ2-7; D is unresolved. The CDR3 has 15 amino acids. With 7 bases removed from V and 3 bases from J, the gap between germline ends came to 19 bases. The germline CDR1 and CDR2 sequences are KGHSH and LQKENI.

The chain links TRBV6-1 to TRBJ1-5; possibly TRBD1 for D (6 bases). The CDR3 is 17 amino acids. V lost 3 bases and J 6 bases, leaving 21 bases between the germline ends. CDR1 and CDR2 (germline): MNHNS, SASEGT. DNA for the CDR3: TGTGCCAGCAGTGAGAGGCTGGGGGGCAGCTTACTTCAGCCCCAGCATTTT. This codes for CASSERLGGSLLQPQHF.

This clone was seen only a few times. This sequence joins TRBV4-1 and TRBJ2-1; no reliable D call. Germline loops: CDR1 MGHRA, CDR2 YSYEKL. The germline V and J ends were trimmed by 3 bases and 8 bases, with 8 bases remaining between them. The CDR3 runs to 12 residues. The CDR3 spells CASSHPMDEQFF. Written as DNA, the CDR3 is TGCGCCAGCAGCCACCCTATGGATGAGCAGTTCTTC.

V is TRBV7-8 and J is TRBJ2-7; D may be TRBD1 (5 bases). CDR1 and CDR2 from the germline V gene are SGHVS and FQNEAQ. Trimming stripped 1 base from V and 1 base from J, with 14 bases between. The CDR3 is made up of 16 amino acids. The CDR3 here is CASSLGTSHESYEQYF. Here the CDR3 DNA reads TGTGCCAGCAGCTTAGGGACAAGCCACGAGTCCTACGAGCAGTACTTC. Filled out from reference TRBV7-8 and TRBJ2-7, the complete variable domain reads GAGVSQSPRYKVAKRGQDVALRCDPISGHVSLFWYQQALGQGPEFLTYFQNEAQLDKSGLPSDRFFAERPEGSVSTLKIQRTQQEDSAVYLCASSLGTSHESYEQYFGPGTRLTVT.

The rearrangement links TRBV2 to TRBJ2-2; D uncertain. Trimming shortened V by 6 bases and J by 1 base, and 9 bases separated the two germline ends. Germline V lookup: CDR1 SNHLY, CDR2 FYNNEI. The CDR3 is 14 residues long. The CDR3 DNA sequence: TGTGCCAGCAGAAGGACGGTGAACACCGGGGAGCTGTTTTTT. Protein product: CASRRTVNTGELFF.

The chain is built from TRBV4-1 and TRBJ1-6, with D uncertain. The V gene's germline CDR1 is MGHRA and CDR2 YSYEKL. The CDR3 consists of 16 residues. V lost 0 bases to trimming and J lost 5 bases, with 11 bases between them. CDR3 amino acids: CASSQDRGQNNSPLHF. The CDR3 DNA sequence: TGCGCCAGCAGCCAAGATAGAGGGCAGAATAATTCACCCCTCCACTTT.

The V and J genes are TRBV5-1 and TRBJ2-7; 10 bases align to TRBD1. Losses at the gene ends were 6 bases for V and 4 bases for J; bases not matched to a gene: 7. This CDR3 region has 14 residues. Germline CDR1 and CDR2: SGHRS and YFSETQ. This CDR3 is CASKPGQGSYEQYF. As DNA, the CDR3 is TGCGCCAGCAAACCGGGACAGGGGTCTTACGAGCAGTACTTC.

The rearrangement joins TRBV13 to TRBJ1-6; possible D gene TRBD1, 6 bases. V was pared by 5 bases and J by 8 bases, with 16 bases between. Germline assignment: CDR1 PRHDT and CDR2 FYEKMQ (reference sequence). The CDR3 has 15 residues. This CDR3 reads CASSLRTDSHSPLHF. The DNA for the CDR3 is TGTGCCAGCAGCCTAAGGACAGATAGCCATTCACCCCTCCACTTT.

This sequence joins TRBV10-2 and TRBJ1-4; D not certain. The CDR3 loop spans 12 amino acids. The V and J ends lost 3 bases and 10 bases respectively, with 9 bases between them. The germline V gene encodes CDR1 WSHSY and CDR2 SAAADI. The CDR3 DNA reads as TGCGCCAGCAGTGACGGCAGCGGAAAACTGTTTTTT. It encodes CASSDGSGKLFF.

This rearrangement joins TRBV6-6 to TRBJ1-5; D unclear. V lost 3 bases, J lost 9 bases, and 9 bases lay in between. The CDR3 is made up of 12 amino acids. The V gene's germline CDR1 is MNHNY and CDR2 SVGAGI (reference sequence). The CDR3 reads CASSYSGRPQHF. The CDR3 bases are TGTGCCAGCAGTTATTCTGGCAGGCCCCAGCATTTT.